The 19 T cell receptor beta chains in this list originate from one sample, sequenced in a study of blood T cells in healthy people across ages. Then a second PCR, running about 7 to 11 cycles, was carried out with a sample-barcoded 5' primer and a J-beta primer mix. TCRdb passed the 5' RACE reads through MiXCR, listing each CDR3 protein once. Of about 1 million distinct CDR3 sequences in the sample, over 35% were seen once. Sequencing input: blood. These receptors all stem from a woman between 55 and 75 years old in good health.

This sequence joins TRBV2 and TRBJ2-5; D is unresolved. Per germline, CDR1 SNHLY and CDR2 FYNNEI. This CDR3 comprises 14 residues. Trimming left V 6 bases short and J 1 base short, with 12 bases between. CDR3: CASSGPAAQETQYF. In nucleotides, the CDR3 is TGTGCCAGCAGCGGACCGGCGGCCCAAGAGACCCAGTACTTC.

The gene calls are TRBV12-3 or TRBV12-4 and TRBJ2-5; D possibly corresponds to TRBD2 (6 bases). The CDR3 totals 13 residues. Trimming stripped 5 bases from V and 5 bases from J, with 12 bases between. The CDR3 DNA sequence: TGTGCCAGCAGTCGGAGCAGCGGGGAGACCCAGTACTTC. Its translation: CASSRSSGETQYF.

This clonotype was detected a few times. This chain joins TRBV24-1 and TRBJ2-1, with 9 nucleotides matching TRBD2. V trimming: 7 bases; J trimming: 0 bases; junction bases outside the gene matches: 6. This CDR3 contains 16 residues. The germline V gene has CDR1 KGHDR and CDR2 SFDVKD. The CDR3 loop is CATSSSGASSYNEQFF. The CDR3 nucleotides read TGTGCCACCAGCTCTAGCGGGGCAAGCTCCTACAATGAGCAGTTCTTC.

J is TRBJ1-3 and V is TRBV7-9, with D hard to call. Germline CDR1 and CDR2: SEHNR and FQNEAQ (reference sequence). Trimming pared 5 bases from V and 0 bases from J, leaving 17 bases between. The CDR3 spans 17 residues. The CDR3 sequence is CASSPSTRPDSGNTIYF. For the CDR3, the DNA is TGTGCCAGCAGCCCCTCGACAAGGCCCGACTCTGGAAACACCATATATTTT. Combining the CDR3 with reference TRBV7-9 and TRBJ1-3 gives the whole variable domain DTGVSQNPRHKITKRGQNVTFRCDPISEHNRLYWYRQTLGQGPEFLTYFQNEAQLEKSRLLSDRFSAERPKGSFSTLEIQRTEQGDSAMYLCASSPSTRPDSGNTIYFGEGSWLTVV.

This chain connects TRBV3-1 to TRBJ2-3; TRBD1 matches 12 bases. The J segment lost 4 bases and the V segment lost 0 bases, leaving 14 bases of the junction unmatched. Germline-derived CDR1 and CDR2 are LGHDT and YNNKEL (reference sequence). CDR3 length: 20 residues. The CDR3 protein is CASSQEGGQGAGTDPDTQYF. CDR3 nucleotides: TGTGCCAGCAGCCAAGAGGGGGGACAGGGGGCTGGAACAGACCCAGATACGCAGTATTTT.

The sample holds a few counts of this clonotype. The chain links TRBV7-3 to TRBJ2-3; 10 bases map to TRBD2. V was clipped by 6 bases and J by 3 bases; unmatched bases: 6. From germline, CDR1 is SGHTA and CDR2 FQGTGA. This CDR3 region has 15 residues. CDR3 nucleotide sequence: TGTGCCAGCAGTCCCCTAGCGGGAGATACAGATACGCAGTATTTT. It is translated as CASSPLAGDTDTQYF.

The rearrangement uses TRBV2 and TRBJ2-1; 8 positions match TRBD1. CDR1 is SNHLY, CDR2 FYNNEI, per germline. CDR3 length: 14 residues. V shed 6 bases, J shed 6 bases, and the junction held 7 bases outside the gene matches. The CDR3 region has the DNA TGTGCCAGCAGGCTGACAGGGGTAGGCAATGAGCAGTTCTTC. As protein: CASRLTGVGNEQFF.

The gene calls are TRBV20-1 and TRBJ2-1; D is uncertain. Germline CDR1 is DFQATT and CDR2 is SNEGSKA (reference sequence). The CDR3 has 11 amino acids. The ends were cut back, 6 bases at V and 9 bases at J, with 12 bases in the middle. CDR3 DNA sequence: TGCAGTGCAATCCAAGGCGGTGAGCAGTTCTTC. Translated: CSAIQGGEQFF.

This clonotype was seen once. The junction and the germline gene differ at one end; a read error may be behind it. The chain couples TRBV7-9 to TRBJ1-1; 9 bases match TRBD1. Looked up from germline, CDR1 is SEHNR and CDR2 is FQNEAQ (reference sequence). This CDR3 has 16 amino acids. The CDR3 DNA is TGTGTCAGCAGTCCCACAGGGGGCGCGAGTTCCACTGAAGCTTTCTTT. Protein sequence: CVSSPTGGASSTEAFF. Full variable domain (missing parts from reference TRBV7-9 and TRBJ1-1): DTGVSQNPRHKITKRGQNVTFRCDPISEHNRLYWYRQTLGQGPEFLTYFQNEAQLEKSRLLSDRFSAERPKGSFSTLEIQRTEQGDSAMYLCVSSPTGGASSTEAFFGQGTRLTVV.

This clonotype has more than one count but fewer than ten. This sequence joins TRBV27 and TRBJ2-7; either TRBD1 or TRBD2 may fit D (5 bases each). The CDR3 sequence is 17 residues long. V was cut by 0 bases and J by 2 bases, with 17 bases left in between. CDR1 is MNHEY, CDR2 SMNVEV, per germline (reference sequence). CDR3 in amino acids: CASSLSLEGRGAYEQYF. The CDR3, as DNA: TGTGCCAGCAGTTTATCCTTAGAGGGTAGGGGAGCCTACGAGCAGTACTTC.

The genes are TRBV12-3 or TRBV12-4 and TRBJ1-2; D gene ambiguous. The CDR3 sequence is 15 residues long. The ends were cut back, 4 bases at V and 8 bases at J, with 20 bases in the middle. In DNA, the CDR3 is TGTGCCAGCAGTTCCGCCCATGAGGCGCACTGGGGCTACACCTTC. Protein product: CASSSAHEAHWGYTF.

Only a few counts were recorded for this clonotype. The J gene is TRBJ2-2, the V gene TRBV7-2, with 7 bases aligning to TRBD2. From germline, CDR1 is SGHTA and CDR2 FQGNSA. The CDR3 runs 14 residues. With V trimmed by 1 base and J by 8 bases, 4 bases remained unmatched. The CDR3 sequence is CASSLGPGGGELFF. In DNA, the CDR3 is TGTGCCAGCAGCTTAGGCCCGGGGGGAGGGGAGCTGTTTTTT.

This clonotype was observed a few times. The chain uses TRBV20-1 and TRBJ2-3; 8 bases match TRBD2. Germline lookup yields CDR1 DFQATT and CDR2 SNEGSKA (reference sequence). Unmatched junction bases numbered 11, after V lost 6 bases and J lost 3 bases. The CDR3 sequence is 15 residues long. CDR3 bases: TGCAGTGCCAGGGAGGGCGGGAGGCCTACAGATACGCAGTATTTT. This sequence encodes CSAREGGRPTDTQYF.

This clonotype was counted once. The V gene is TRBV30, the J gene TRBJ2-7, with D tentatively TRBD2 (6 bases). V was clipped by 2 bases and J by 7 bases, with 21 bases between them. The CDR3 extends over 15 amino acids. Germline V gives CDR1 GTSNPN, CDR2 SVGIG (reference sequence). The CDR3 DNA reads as TGTGCCTGGAGTCCCGGTAGGCCGAGTGGGGGGGAGCAGTACTTC. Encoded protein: CAWSPGRPSGGEQYF.

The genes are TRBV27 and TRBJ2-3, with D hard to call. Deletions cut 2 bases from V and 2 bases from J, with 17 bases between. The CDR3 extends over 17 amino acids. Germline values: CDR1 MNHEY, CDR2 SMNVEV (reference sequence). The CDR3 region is CASSLGAGVLITDTQYF. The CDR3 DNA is TGTGCCAGCAGTTTAGGCGCAGGCGTCTTAATCACAGATACGCAGTATTTT.

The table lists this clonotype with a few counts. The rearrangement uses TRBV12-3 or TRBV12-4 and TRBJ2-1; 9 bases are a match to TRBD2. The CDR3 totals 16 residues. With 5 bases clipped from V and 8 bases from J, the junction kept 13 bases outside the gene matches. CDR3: CASSPLGSGRGDEQFF. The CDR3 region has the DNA TGTGCCAGCAGTCCCCTCGGTAGCGGGAGAGGGGATGAGCAGTTCTTC.

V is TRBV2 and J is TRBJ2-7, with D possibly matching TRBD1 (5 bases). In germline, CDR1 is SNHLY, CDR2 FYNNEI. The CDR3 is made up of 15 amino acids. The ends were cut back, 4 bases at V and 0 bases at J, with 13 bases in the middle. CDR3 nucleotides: TGTGCCAGCAGTGCGGTACAGGTGCGCTCCTACGAGCAGTACTTC. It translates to CASSAVQVRSYEQYF.

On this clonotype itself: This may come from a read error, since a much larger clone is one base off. The CDR3 bases are TGTGCCAGCAGCTTCCTAGCGGGAGAGCCAAATGAGCAGTTCTTC. It translates to CASSFLAGEPNEQFF. The chain is built from TRBV7-9 and TRBJ2-1, with TRBD2 identical over 10 bases. With 3 bases clipped from V and 7 bases from J, the junction kept 6 bases outside the gene matches. Looked up from germline, CDR1 is SEHNR and CDR2 is FQNEAQ (reference sequence). The CDR3 has 15 amino acids.

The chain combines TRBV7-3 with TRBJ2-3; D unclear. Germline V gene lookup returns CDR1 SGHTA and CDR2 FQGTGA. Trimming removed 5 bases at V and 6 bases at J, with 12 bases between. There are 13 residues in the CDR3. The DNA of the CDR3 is TGTGCCAGCAGCACGGGCCCCAGGGATACGCAGTATTTT. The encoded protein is CASSTGPRDTQYF.